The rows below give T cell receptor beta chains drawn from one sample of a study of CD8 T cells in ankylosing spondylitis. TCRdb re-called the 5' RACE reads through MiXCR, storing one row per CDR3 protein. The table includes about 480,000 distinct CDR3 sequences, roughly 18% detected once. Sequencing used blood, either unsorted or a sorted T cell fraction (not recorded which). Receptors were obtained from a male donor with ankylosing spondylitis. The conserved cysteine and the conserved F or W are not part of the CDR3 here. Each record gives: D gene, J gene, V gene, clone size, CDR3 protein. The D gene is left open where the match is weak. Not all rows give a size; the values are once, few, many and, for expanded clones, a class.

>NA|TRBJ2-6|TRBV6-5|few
ASSNRGSSGANVLT
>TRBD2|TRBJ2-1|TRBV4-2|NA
ASSGGLAGGNEQF
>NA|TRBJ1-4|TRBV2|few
ASSEGGAVNEKLF
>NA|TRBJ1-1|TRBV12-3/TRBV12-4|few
ASSLSDPAEAF
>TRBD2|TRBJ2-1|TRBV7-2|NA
ASSKSGGAGSNEQF
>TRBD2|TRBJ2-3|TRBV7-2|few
ASSLGPSGTSTDTQY
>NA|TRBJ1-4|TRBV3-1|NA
ASSQESSGSWEKLF
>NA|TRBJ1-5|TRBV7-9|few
ASSREGGQPQH
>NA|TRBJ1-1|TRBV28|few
ASTPLGGLGMNTEAF
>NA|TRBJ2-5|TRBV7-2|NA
ASSFGGTASLGTQY
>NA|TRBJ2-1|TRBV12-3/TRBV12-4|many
ASSLASDNEQF
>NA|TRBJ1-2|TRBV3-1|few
ASSQEGINYGYT
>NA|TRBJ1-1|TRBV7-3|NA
ASSFAKNTEAF
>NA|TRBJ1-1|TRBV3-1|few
ASSPGGGRTEAF
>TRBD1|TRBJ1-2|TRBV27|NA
ASSSWDRGGGYT
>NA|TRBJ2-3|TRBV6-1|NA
ATTRKGYGTDTQY
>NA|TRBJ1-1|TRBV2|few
ASIYGGTEAF
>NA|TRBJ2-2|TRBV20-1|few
SAAGTAGTGELF